A selection of T cell receptor beta chains follows, all from one sample in a study of shared clonotypes between healthy human individuals. Data came from immunoSEQ multiplex PCR; TCRdb stores just in-frame clones and leaves some out. The sample lists about 2 million clones, about 94% occurring once. The sequenced sample was naive CD8+ T cells sorted from blood. The receptors stem from a young man in good health. Each CDR3 is given with its conserved first and last residue. D genes are given only for firm matches. Clone sizes are given selectively: once, few, many, or a class where the clone is expanded.

TRBJ1-1 NA NA TRBV27 CASSLGGGGNTEAFF TGTGCCAGCAGTCTAGGTGGGGGGGGGAACACTGAAGCTTTCTTT
TRBJ2-5 TRBD2 NA TRBV9 CASSVGSQTSEYQETQYF TGTGCCAGCAGCGTAGGTTCTCAAACTAGCGAGTACCAAGAGACCCAGTACTTC
TRBJ2-1 NA NA TRBV4-1 CASSQEPETGSYNEQFF TGCGCCAGCAGCCAAGAGCCGGAGACGGGCTCCTACAATGAGCAGTTCTTC
TRBJ2-5 TRBD2 NA TRBV4-3 CASSQDRSGRATQYF TGCGCCAGCAGCCAAGATCGAAGCGGGAGGGCGACCCAGTACTTC
TRBJ2-2 NA NA TRBV4-1 CASSQAMNTGELFF TGCGCCAGCAGCCAAGCAATGAACACCGGGGAGCTGTTTTTT
TRBJ2-1 NA once TRBV5-4 CASSLGAARGAGYNEQFF TGTGCCAGCAGCTTAGGGGCAGCCCGGGGCGCGGGGTACAATGAGCAGTTCTTC
TRBJ2-1 TRBD2 NA TRBV11-2 CASSLETSGHYNEQFF TGTGCCAGCAGCTTAGAAACTAGCGGACATTACAATGAGCAGTTCTTC
TRBJ2-7 TRBD1 NA TRBV6-6 CASRDGTGGGYEQYF TGTGCCAGCAGGGACGGGACAGGGGGAGGGTACGAGCAGTACTTC
TRBJ2-3 NA NA TRBV28 CASRVGGQLTDTQYF TGTGCCAGCAGGGTTGGCGGACAGCTCACAGATACGCAGTATTTT
TRBJ1-6 NA NA TRBV27 CASSLTGYPPRDYNSPLHF TGTGCCAGCAGTCTGACAGGCTATCCCCCCCGTGACTATAATTCACCCCTCCACTTT
TRBJ2-1 NA NA TRBV7-9 CASSLATRGALNEQFF TGTGCCAGCAGCTTAGCGACTAGAGGGGCCCTCAATGAGCAGTTCTTC
TRBJ2-7 NA NA TRBV5-1 CASSELNRVAYEQYF TGCGCCAGCAGCGAACTGAACAGGGTAGCCTACGAGCAGTACTTC
TRBJ1-5 NA NA TRBV5-6 CASSLGAGPQHF TGTGCCAGCAGCTTGGGCGCGGGGCCCCAGCATTTT
TRBJ2-7 NA NA TRBV7-8 CASSLASLAYEQYF TGTGCCAGCAGCTTAGCGTCCCTGGCCTACGAGCAGTACTTC
TRBJ2-7 TRBD2 NA TRBV5-6 CASSLGLASYEQYF TGTGCCAGCAGCTTGGGACTAGCGAGCTACGAGCAGTACTTC
TRBJ2-1 NA NA TRBV30 CAWDGDSWNEQFF TGTGCCTGGGACGGGGATAGTTGGAATGAGCAGTTCTTC
TRBJ1-2 TRBD1 NA TRBV2 CASVSGQLYGYTF TGTGCCAGCGTGTCGGGACAGCTCTATGGCTACACCTTC
TRBJ2-7 NA NA TRBV4-1 CASSHAGGGNEQYF TGCGCCAGCAGTCATGCTGGGGGGGGCAACGAGCAGTACTTC
TRBJ1-2 TRBD1 NA TRBV9 CASSTTGGTGYGYTF TGTGCCAGCAGTACTACAGGGGGTACTGGCTATGGCTACACCTTC
TRBJ1-1 NA NA TRBV21-1 CASSKDTAQIDDNTEAFF TGTGCCAGCAGCAAAGACACAGCCCAAATAGACGATAACACTGAAGCTTTCTTT
TRBJ1-2 NA once TRBV7-9 CASSADGYYGYTF TGTGCCAGCAGCGCGGACGGGTACTATGGCTACACCTTC
TRBJ2-5 TRBD2 NA TRBV7-9 CASSLIGGVGRAEETQYF TGTGCCAGCAGCTTAATTGGAGGGGTCGGGAGGGCGGAGGAGACCCAGTACTTC
TRBJ2-1 TRBD1 NA TRBV4-3 CASSRDRENYNEQFF TGCGCCAGCAGCCGGGACAGGGAAAACTACAATGAGCAGTTCTTC
TRBJ2-5 NA once TRBV10-3 CAISASSETYQETQYF TGTGCCATCAGTGCGAGCTCCGAGACGTACCAAGAGACCCAGTACTTC
TRBJ2-5 NA NA TRBV10-3 CAISEPAGGDETQYF TGTGCCATCAGTGAGCCGGCTGGCGGGGATGAGACCCAGTACTTC
TRBJ2-1 NA NA TRBV4-1 CASSQPPQANEQFF TGCGCCAGCAGCCAGCCCCCGCAAGCCAATGAGCAGTTCTTC
TRBJ2-3 TRBD2 NA TRBV4-3 CASSQDPAGEPGLDTQYF TGCGCCAGCAGCCAAGACCCCGCGGGAGAACCGGGGTTAGATACGCAGTATTTT
TRBJ2-1 TRBD1 NA TRBV4-1 CASSQVGQGIGEQFF TGCGCCAGCAGCCAAGTGGGACAGGGGATCGGGGAGCAGTTCTTC
TRBJ2-7 NA NA TRBV9 CASSVGGAGTNEQYF TGTGCCAGCAGCGTAGGAGGGGCCGGGACCAACGAGCAGTACTTC
TRBJ2-1 NA NA TRBV5-6 CASSAKQGDWLYNEQFF TGTGCCAGCAGCGCCAAACAGGGAGACTGGCTCTACAATGAGCAGTTCTTC